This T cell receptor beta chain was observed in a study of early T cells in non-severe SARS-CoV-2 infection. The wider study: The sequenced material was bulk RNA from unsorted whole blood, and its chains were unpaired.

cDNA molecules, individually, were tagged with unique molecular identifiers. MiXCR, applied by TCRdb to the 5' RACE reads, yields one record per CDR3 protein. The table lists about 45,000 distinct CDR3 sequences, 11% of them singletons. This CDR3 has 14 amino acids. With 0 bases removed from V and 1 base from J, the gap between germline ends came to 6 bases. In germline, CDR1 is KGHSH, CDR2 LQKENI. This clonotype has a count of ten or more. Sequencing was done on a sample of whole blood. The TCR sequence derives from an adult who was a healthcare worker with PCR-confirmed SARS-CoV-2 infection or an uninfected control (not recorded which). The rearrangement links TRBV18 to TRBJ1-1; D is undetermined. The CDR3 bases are TGTGCCAGCTCACCACCTGTGAGGAACACTGAAGCTTTCTTT. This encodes CASSPPVRNTEAFF.